A single sample is the source of the 9 T cell receptor beta chains below, sequenced in a study of OX40 agonist ivuxolimab in advanced cancers. Method: immunoSEQ multiplex PCR; TCRdb's copy keeps in-frame clones and lacks some. The sample has fewer than 120,000 clones; approximately 90% are singletons. Sequences were derived from CD4+ or CD8+ T cells sorted from blood, sampled in a trial of the OX40 agonist ivuxolimab. The receptors originated from an adult with an advanced solid tumor such as melanoma, head and neck, liver or kidney cancer.

The V gene is TRBV6-6, the J gene TRBJ2-2; D may be TRBD1 (6 bases). Germline V gene sequence: CDR1 MNHNY, CDR2 SVGAGI (reference sequence). This CDR3 contains 15 residues. V dropped 4 bases and J dropped 1 base, with 10 bases sitting between them. This CDR3 is CASSSLGQNTGELFF. In DNA, the CDR3 is TGTGCCAGCAGTTCTTTGGGACAGAACACCGGGGAGCTGTTTTTT.

The chain uses TRBV4-3 and TRBJ2-2; D remains unclear. This CDR3 has 15 residues. Trimming stripped 0 bases from V and 6 bases from J, with 11 bases between. Germline lookup yields CDR1 LGHNA and CDR2 YSLEER. DNA of the CDR3: TGCGCCAGCAGCCAAGAAGGATCCAAACCCGGGGAGCTGTTTTTT. Its translation: CASSQEGSKPGELFF.

This clone has at least ten counts. The chain uses TRBV14 and TRBJ2-7, with D perhaps matching TRBD2 (6 bases). Germline loops: CDR1 SGHDN, CDR2 FVKESK. V gave up 3 bases and J gave up 6 bases, with 6 bases separating them. This CDR3 spans 11 amino acids. The CDR3 DNA reads TGTGCCAGCAGCCACGGGGGCGAGCAGTACTTC. It encodes CASSHGGEQYF.

In the case of this clone: Other DNA sequences in this sample translate to the same CDR3. The rearrangement joins TRBV15 to TRBJ2-3; the D is unclear. Looked up from germline, CDR1 is LNHNV and CDR2 is YYDKDF (reference sequence). The CDR3 consists of 11 residues. CDR3 DNA sequence: TGTGCTACCTCATCAACGAATACGCAGTATTTT. As protein: CATSSTNTQYF.

The chain is built from TRBV21-1 and TRBJ2-7; the D call of TRBD1 is as the table states it, not checked on the DNA. TRBV21-1 is tagged as a pseudogene. This CDR3 has 19 amino acids. The chain's CDR3 is CASSKEDIADSGEFYEQYF. The CDR3 DNA reads TGTGCCAGCAGCAAAGAAGATATTGCAGACTCAGGGGAATTCTACGAGCAGTACTTC.

This rearrangement joins TRBV6-5 to TRBJ2-7; no reliable D call. CDR1 is MNHEY and CDR2 is SVGAGI in the germline V gene. This CDR3 comprises 13 residues. Trimming took off 6 bases at V and 1 base at J, with 10 bases between the two ends. CDR3 amino acids: CASSSAASYEQYF. CDR3 coding DNA: TGTGCCAGCAGCTCGGCGGCGTCCTACGAGCAGTACTTC.

This clone has just one count. V gene TRBV25-1 combines with J gene TRBJ2-5; D possibly corresponds to TRBD1 (5 bases). The CDR3 runs 14 residues. The germline CDR1 and CDR2 sequences are MGHDK and SYGVNS. V dropped 7 bases and J dropped 5 bases, with 17 bases sitting between them. CDR3 amino acids: CASKRPGPWETQYF. Written as DNA, the CDR3 is TGTGCCAGCAAAAGGCCAGGGCCTTGGGAGACCCAGTACTTC.

This chain joins TRBV5-6 and TRBJ1-3; D call uncertain. V shed 4 bases and J shed 5 bases, with 10 bases lying between them. Germline values: CDR1 SGHDT, CDR2 YYEEEE. The length of the CDR3 is 13 residues. CDR3 coding DNA: TGTGCCAGCAGCCCGATGCGTAGAAACACCATATATTTT. Its translation: CASSPMRRNTIYF.

There are a few counts of this clone. The chain links TRBV19 to TRBJ1-1; tentative D call: TRBD1 (5 bases). From germline, CDR1 is LNHDA and CDR2 SQIVND (reference sequence). The germline V and J ends were trimmed by 8 bases and 1 base, with 11 bases remaining between them. This CDR3 region has 13 residues. In DNA form, the CDR3 reads TGTGCCAGTGTAGACAGATCGAACACTGAAGCTTTCTTT. Amino acids: CASVDRSNTEAFF.